This entry describes one T cell receptor (beta chain). The sample belongs to a study of blood T cell repertoires in COVID-19. Here immunoSEQ multiplex PCR was the method, and the copy in TCRdb shows in-frame clones only, minus some. The sample yields hundreds of thousands of clones, 82% seen once. Germline V gene data show CDR1 as LNHDA and CDR2 as SQIVND (reference sequence). The V segment lost 5 bases and the J segment 4 bases; nucleotides outside the gene matches: 6. The length of the CDR3 is 15 residues. V and J are TRBV19 and TRBJ1-4; 8 bases fit TRBD1. Material for sequencing was peripheral blood. The sequence was obtained from a woman older than 75 with active or convalescent COVID-19. The CDR3 region is CASSQQTGDNEKLFF. The CDR3 DNA sequence: TGTGCCAGTAGTCAGCAGACAGGGGATAATGAAAAACTGTTTTTT.